These 9 T cell receptor beta chains came from one sample sequenced in a study of T-cell reconstitution after alpha-beta-depleted transplantation in children. Preparation of the TCRbeta library was carried out with unique molecular identifiers. TCRdb fed the PCR reads into MiXCR, producing one record per CDR3 protein. The table records some 500,000 distinct CDR3 sequences, approximately 20% of them present only once. Sequenced material: PBMCs from the stem cell graft donor, taken from the stem cell graft. Every receptor here comes from a human donor who donated a stem cell graft to a child with acute lymphoblastic leukemia.

This clonotype came up a few times. This rearrangement joins TRBV15 to TRBJ2-1; a weak D match, TRBD2 (5 bases). V lost 5 bases to trimming and J lost 9 bases, with 8 bases between them. Germline V gene sequence: CDR1 LNHNV, CDR2 YYDKDF (reference sequence). The CDR3 length is 11 residues. The chain's CDR3 is CATSPSSEQFF. The CDR3 DNA sequence: TGTGCCACCAGCCCTAGCAGTGAGCAGTTCTTC.

This clonotype turned up a few times. The V call is TRBV13, the J call TRBJ2-2; no clear D. The CDR3 totals 14 residues. Trimming removed 10 bases from V and 1 base from J, with 13 bases in between. Germline assignment: CDR1 PRHDT and CDR2 FYEKMQ (reference sequence). In DNA form, the CDR3 reads TGTGCCACCTCCTTCCCGAAGAACACCGGGGAGCTGTTTTTT. This gives the protein CATSFPKNTGELFF. The full variable domain, its missing parts supplied by reference TRBV13 and TRBJ2-2, is AAGVIQSPRHLIKEKRETATLKCYPIPRHDTVYWYQQGPGQDPQFLISFYEKMQSDKGSIPDRFSAQQFSDYHSELNMSSLELGDSALYFCATSFPKNTGELFFGEGSRLTVL.

This clonotype was observed a handful of times. This chain connects TRBV4-2 to TRBJ2-7, with D possibly being TRBD2 (6 bases). V lost 0 bases and J lost 2, with 17 bases in between. The CDR3 runs 17 residues. Looked up from germline, CDR1 is LGHNA and CDR2 is YNFKEQ. The CDR3 DNA sequence: TGTGCCAGCAGCCAAGATCCGGCACTAGCTCCGACCTACGAGCAGTACTTC. Translated, it gives CASSQDPALAPTYEQYF.

This clonotype was counted once. The chain recombines TRBV4-2 with TRBJ2-6; D unclear. This CDR3 has 14 amino acids. Deletions cut 4 bases from V and 5 bases from J, with 9 bases between. Germline V lookup: CDR1 LGHNA, CDR2 YNFKEQ. The CDR3 DNA sequence: TGTGCCAGCAGCCCCGGGCACAGGGCCAACGTCCTGACTTTC. As protein: CASSPGHRANVLTF.

The chain recombines TRBV6-5 with TRBJ1-5; the D gene is possibly TRBD1 (5 bases). The CDR3 length is 17 residues. Looked up from germline, CDR1 is MNHEY and CDR2 is SVGAGI. The V and J ends lost 5 bases and 0 bases respectively, with 17 bases between them. CDR3 nucleotides: TGTGCCAGCAGTCTACAGGCGACGCCTCGTAGCAATCAGCCCCAGCATTTT. Amino acid sequence: CASSLQATPRSNQPQHF.

This clonotype has more than one count but fewer than ten. The chain has TRBV6-1 and TRBJ1-1; D might be TRBD1 (5 bases). The V and J ends lost 8 bases and 4 bases respectively, with 20 bases between them. The CDR3 runs to 15 residues. Per the germline V gene, CDR1 is MNHNS and CDR2 is SASEGT. Written as DNA, the CDR3 is TGTGCCAGCGGGCAGGGAGTAATCGGGGGCACTGAAGCTTTCTTT. As protein: CASGQGVIGGTEAFF.

The gene calls are TRBV5-6 and TRBJ2-2, with D tentatively TRBD1 (5 bases). The germline gives CDR1 SGHDT, CDR2 YYEEEE. Trimming stripped 0 bases from V and 4 bases from J, with 10 bases between. This CDR3 has 15 amino acids. The CDR3 sequence: CASSLEQVGTGELFF. The CDR3 nucleotides are TGTGCCAGCAGCTTGGAACAGGTCGGCACCGGGGAGCTGTTTTTT.

This clonotype was observed a few times. The chain has TRBV7-9 and TRBJ1-1; no clear D gene. CDR1 and CDR2 from the germline V gene are SEHNR and FQNEAQ (reference sequence). V gave up 3 bases and J gave up 7 bases, with 3 bases separating them. This CDR3 comprises 10 residues. The CDR3 nucleotides read TGTGCCAGCAGCTTCATTGAAGCTTTCTTT. Protein sequence: CASSFIEAFF.

The chain joins TRBV12-3 or TRBV12-4 to TRBJ1-2, with D maybe TRBD1 (6 bases). Trimming stripped 5 bases from V and 2 bases from J, with 9 bases between. The CDR3 is 13 residues long. The DNA of the CDR3 is TGTGCCAGCAGTCCTCAGGGGAACTATGGCTACACCTTC. Amino acid sequence: CASSPQGNYGYTF.